This TCR beta chain emerged from a study of T cells in Graves' hyperthyroidism and ophthalmopathy (dated by TCRdb to between 2017 and 2020). At the level of the whole study: Peripheral blood samples were taken at the time of initial diagnosis, prior to any treatment. To identify TCR V-J signatures that set the groups apart, the researchers used a discovery cohort of 90 to 100 patients, made up of fewer than 50 with Graves' ophthalmopathy and 57 with stable Graves' hyperthyroidism. Prospective prediction of ophthalmopathy was tested in an independent validation cohort consisting of roughly 20 hyperthyroidism patients and approximately 16 patients who later progressed to ophthalmopathy. For training and testing, the 100 or so patients in the discovery cohort were randomly divided in a 7:3 ratio. In several Graves' hyperthyroidism patients, the study also compared T-cell repertoires from thyroid tissue with T-cell repertoires from blood. After sampling, hyperthyroidism patients received methimazole starting at 30 mg daily, and ophthalmopathy patients received high-dose intravenous methylprednisolone. According to the paper, TCR Vbeta CDR3 sequencing was carried out on around 140 peripheral blood samples, which came from under 50 ophthalmopathy, approximately 72 hyperthyroidism and roughly 17 progressor patients.

This clonotype was picked up many times. The antigen this receptor binds is unknown. No much larger clone is present one base from it, and per-base qualities are unavailable. Results the study describes overall, beyond this receptor: A model built on a 13 V-J signature distinguished ophthalmopathy from stable hyperthyroidism, reaching around 90% sensitivity and about 81% specificity in cross-validation and 80%/75% in testing. Most expanded thyroid clonotypes (frequency above 0.001) were also detected in blood, suggesting blood repertoires may reflect thyroid immune responses. No statistical method was used to set the sample size in advance, and investigators knew the group allocation. During validation, the model predicted progression to ophthalmopathy a median of approximately 6.5 months ahead of onset, with 60% to 71% sensitivity and about 72% specificity.

CDR1 SGHTA and CDR2 FQGNSA are derived from the germline V gene. V is pared back by 8 bases and J by 6 bases, with 14 bases lying between the germline termini. Including the terminal cysteine and phenylalanine, the CDR3 comprises 12 residues. Of all the DNA, just the CDR3 is kept, 36 bases in frame from base 1. A patient counted as having stable Graves' hyperthyroidism if no progression to ophthalmopathy occurred over 18 months of follow-up. The hyperthyroidism patients were between 18 and 65 years old and newly diagnosed, with a disease duration of less than 2 months. Any patient with an uncontrolled infection, another autoimmune disease, pregnancy or lactation was excluded. Clinical symptoms, serum thyroxine and TRAb, thyroid ultrasound, and orbital computed tomography formed the basis for the diagnoses. Ficoll-Paque density gradient centrifugation was used to isolate PBMCs from around 9.1 ml of fresh peripheral blood. Total RNA was extracted with Trizol reagent, and quality was checked on an Agilent 2100 Bioanalyzer.

The TCR beta CDR3 regions were amplified from RNA transcripts. The TCR CDR3 was subjected to a first round of RT-PCR using the HTBI primer set and the Qiagen OneStep RT-PCR kit. Libraries were constructed in a second round of multiplex PCR, after which size selection and purification were carried out. Paired-end sequencing of the libraries was performed with 100 bp reads on an Illumina HiSeq2000. The authors' pipeline ran thus. Raw data were processed with SOAPnuke, discarding reads with adapters, uncalled bases, mean Phred below 15, or no exact constant-primer or identifier match. COPE v1.2.5 was used to merge high-quality paired reads, and clonotypes were defined as unique nucleotide sequences. Clonotypes were aligned to IMGT TRBV, TRBD and TRBJ reference segments using MiTCR v1.1. Analysis was restricted to V-J combinations with a frequency above 0.0001, which covered about 99% of repertoires. The TCS score was defined as F50 (clonal expansion) divided by E x V (chaos), with BLOSUM62-based TCRdist calculated between CDR3 peptides within each V-J. Welch's t-statistics and random forest reduced roughly 530 V-J features to 13, which were used in a naive Bayes classifier (R e1071). TCRdb trimmed public reads at Q25 via fastp, called clones via MiXCR and kept in-frame beta chains. Identical CDR3 protein sequences are pooled into one entry, listed with their most common genes and DNA. These V and J calls are TCRdb output, not the study's own analysis. This sample has more than 300,000 distinct CDR3 sequences in its table, and around 13% of those were observed once. Clones ranked in the top ten supply over 8.5% of the sample.

This TCR derives from a woman aged 18-29 years with Graves' hyperthyroidism. In this chain, TRBV7-2 is recombined with TRBJ2-7; the D gene cannot be resolved reliably. The sequenced material came from blood. CDR3 loop: CASSPNGFEQYF. Here is the DNA: TGTGCCAGCTCACCAAATGGCTTCGAGCAGTACTTC.